These 9 T cell receptor beta chains were all obtained from the same sample, sequenced in a study of T-cell memory formation after mild COVID-19. TCRdb re-derived calls from the 5' RACE reads in MiXCR, one entry per CDR3 protein. The sample records about 190,000 distinct CDR3 sequences, approximately 20% being singletons. Sample: PBMCs or a T cell subset sorted from them (not recorded which). The receptors come from an adult woman who had mild COVID-19 (a few samples of this study predate the infection). Cell type and time point are not known.

This clonotype was found a few times. The rearrangement joins TRBV18 to TRBJ2-7; 11 nucleotides line up with TRBD2. CDR3 length: 15 residues. Germline V gene lookup returns CDR1 KGHSH and CDR2 LQKENI. J lost 7 bases, V lost 4 bases, and 9 bases had no gene match. CDR3 loop: CASSQTSGGPGEQYF. CDR3 bases: TGTGCCAGCTCACAAACTAGCGGGGGACCCGGGGAGCAGTACTTC.

DNA for the CDR3: TGTGCCAGCAGTGAAGAAGCCGGGTTCGAGCAGTACTTC. As protein: CASSEEAGFEQYF. The chain combines TRBV6-1 with TRBJ2-7; unclear D gene. The germline gives CDR1 MNHNS, CDR2 SASEGT. The length of the CDR3 is 13 residues. V was clipped by 1 base and J by 6 bases, with 10 bases between them.

This clonotype has only a few counts. The CDR3 region has the DNA TGCGCCAGCAGCCAAACGCCTGGACAGGGAGTTAATTCACCCCTCCACTTT. Protein product: CASSQTPGQGVNSPLHF. V and J are TRBV4-1 and TRBJ1-6; 8 bases map to TRBD1. CDR3 length: 17 amino acids. Germline-derived CDR1 and CDR2 are MGHRA and YSYEKL. The V gene end was trimmed by 2 bases and the J gene end by 6 bases; junction bases not matched to a gene: 9.

This clonotype was observed a handful of times. The gene calls are TRBV7-2 and TRBJ2-1; 7 positions match TRBD2. Germline V gene sequence: CDR1 SGHTA, CDR2 FQGNSA. The CDR3 contains 17 residues. V shed 3 bases, J shed 5 bases, and the junction held 13 bases outside the gene matches. CDR3 nucleotides: TGTGCCAGCAGCTTTAGTTTTTTCGGACTAGAGGACAATGAGCAGTTCTTC. This codes for CASSFSFFGLEDNEQFF.

This clonotype was picked up a small number of times. The chain recombines TRBV20-1 with TRBJ2-3; tentative D call: TRBD2 (6 bases). Germline V gene sequence: CDR1 DFQATT, CDR2 SNEGSKA (reference sequence). V gave up 6 bases and J gave up 2 bases, with 15 bases separating them. The CDR3 spans 14 residues. Here the CDR3 reads CSALPGLATDTQYF. CDR3 nucleotides: TGCAGTGCCCTACCGGGACTGGCCACAGATACGCAGTATTTT.

This clonotype was seen a handful of times. The chain recombines TRBV12-3 or TRBV12-4 with TRBJ2-3; unclear D gene. V lost 0 bases, J lost 10 bases, and 11 bases lay in between. The CDR3 is 13 amino acids. The CDR3 coding sequence is TGTGCCAGCAGTTTAGCTAGTGGTGGTTCGCAGTATTTT. Its protein product is CASSLASGGSQYF.

The chain links TRBV5-5 to TRBJ1-5; TRBD1 is a possible D gene (5 bases). Germline loops: CDR1 SGHKS, CDR2 YYEKEE (reference sequence). V lost 0 bases and J lost 3, with 10 bases in between. CDR3 size: 15 residues. The CDR3 sequence is CASSLVAGLNQPQHF. The CDR3 DNA reads as TGTGCCAGCAGCTTGGTAGCGGGGCTCAATCAGCCCCAGCATTTT.

This clonotype has ten or more counts. The chain carries TRBV11-2 and TRBJ2-5; 7 bases are shared with TRBD2. Germline trimming cut 4 bases from V and 5 bases from J; bases unmatched to any gene: 4. This CDR3 comprises 13 residues. Germline values: CDR1 SGHAT, CDR2 FQNNGV. CDR3 amino acids: CASSSGGRETQYF. CDR3 bases: TGTGCCAGCAGCTCCGGGGGGAGGGAGACCCAGTACTTC. Drawing the rest from reference TRBV11-2 and TRBJ2-5, the complete variable domain is EAGVAQSPRYKIIEKRQSVAFWCNPISGHATLYWYQQILGQGPKLLIQFQNNGVVDDSQLPKDRFSAERLKGVDSTLKIQPAKLEDSAVYLCASSSGGRETQYFGPGTRLLVL.

The chain couples TRBV7-2 to TRBJ2-7; D is unresolved. The V gene's germline CDR1 is SGHTA and CDR2 FQGNSA. The CDR3 runs 15 residues. Trimming left V 5 bases short and J 0 bases short, with 14 bases between. The DNA of the CDR3 is TGTGCCAGCAGCGGCATACGGGCAAGCTCCTACGAGCAGTACTTC. It codes for CASSGIRASSYEQYF.